These T cell receptor beta chains were read from a single sample in a study of CD8+ T cells in alopecia areata. Assay: immunoSEQ multiplex PCR; the TCRdb copy retains only in-frame clones and omits some. The sample lists about 76,000 clones, around two thirds occurring once. The starting material was CD8+ T cells sorted from blood, obtained at week 24, from a patient treated with tofacitinib. These receptors all stem from a human donor with alopecia areata. Both conserved end residues are part of each CDR3. Fields, in order: clone size, D gene, J gene, V gene, CDR3 protein, CDR3 DNA. D genes are given only for firm matches. Expanded clones are given a class, and other clones once, few, many or no size at all.

>NA|NA|TRBJ1-2|TRBV2
CASSEGAENYGYTF
TGTGCCAGCAGTGAAGGTGCGGAGAACTATGGCTACACCTTC
>NA|TRBD1|TRBJ2-2|TRBV7-9
CASMGTANTGELFF
TGTGCCAGCATGGGGACAGCGAACACCGGGGAGCTGTTTTTT
>NA|TRBD1|TRBJ2-3|TRBV5-1
CASSLETGTGLENTQYF
TGCGCCAGCAGCTTGGAAACCGGGACAGGGTTGGAAAATACGCAGTATTTT
>few|TRBD2|TRBJ2-3|TRBV7-3
CASSLFGSGAADTQYF
TGTGCCAGCAGCTTATTCGGTAGCGGGGCAGCAGATACGCAGTATTTT
>once|NA|TRBJ2-5|TRBV29-1
CSVERLGEETQYF
TGCAGCGTTGAACGTTTAGGAGAGGAGACCCAGTACTTC
>NA|TRBD2|TRBJ2-7|TRBV5-1
CASSISGGSSSYEQYF
TGCGCCAGCAGCATTAGCGGGGGATCTAGCTCCTACGAGCAGTACTTC
>NA|TRBD2|TRBJ2-7|TRBV5-1
CASSLGLAGTSSYEQYF
TGCGCCAGCAGCTTGGGACTAGCGGGAACTAGCTCCTACGAGCAGTACTTC
>few|TRBD1|TRBJ2-7|TRBV7-9
CASSLEGKDRVGPYEQYF
TGTGCCAGCAGCTTAGAGGGGAAAGACAGGGTTGGTCCCTACGAGCAGTACTTC
>NA|NA|TRBJ1-3|TRBV27
CASSALYRGARNTIYF
TGTGCCAGCAGTGCCCTCTATAGGGGCGCTCGAAACACCATATATTTT
>NA|TRBD2|TRBJ2-3|TRBV4-2
CASSTDSAGGPSDTQYF
TGTGCCAGCAGCACCGATAGTGCGGGGGGGCCTTCAGATACGCAGTATTTT
>NA|NA|TRBJ1-1|TRBV28
CASSPRGGNTEAFF
TGTGCCAGCAGTCCCCGAGGGGGGAACACTGAAGCTTTCTTT
>NA|NA|TRBJ2-5|TRBV6-5
CASSYSDIRGETQYF
TGTGCCAGCAGTTACTCGGACATCAGGGGAGAGACCCAGTACTTC
>NA|TRBD1|TRBJ1-1|TRBV29-1
CSVEDRENTEAFF
TGCAGCGTTGAGGACAGGGAGAACACTGAAGCTTTCTTT
>once|NA|TRBJ1-3|TRBV30
CAWSYSGSGNTIYF
TGTGCCTGGAGCTACTCGGGCTCTGGAAACACCATATATTTT
>NA|NA|TRBJ2-5|TRBV4-3
CASSQEVLQDSSEGTQYF
TGCGCCAGCAGCCAAGAAGTCCTGCAGGACAGCTCAGAAGGGACCCAGTACTTC
>NA|NA|TRBJ2-7|TRBV5-4
CASSFGHEGYEQYF
TGTGCCAGCAGCTTCGGCCATGAGGGCTACGAGCAGTACTTC
>NA|TRBD1|TRBJ2-5|TRBV27
CASSTLIGTIGTGPETQYF
TGTGCCAGCAGTACGCTAATTGGGACTATTGGGACAGGGCCAGAGACCCAGTACTTC
>NA|NA|TRBJ2-3|TRBV7-8
CASSDTRGAQYF
TGTGCCAGCAGCGACACCAGGGGCGCGCAGTATTTT
>NA|NA|TRBJ2-7|TRBV30
CAWSLAVSSYEQYF
TGTGCCTGGAGTCTTGCAGTAAGCTCCTACGAGCAGTACTTC
>NA|TRBD2|TRBJ2-5|TRBV27
CASSRAGPQETQYF
TGTGCCAGCAGTAGAGCGGGACCCCAAGAGACCCAGTACTTC
>NA|NA|TRBJ1-2|TRBV30
CAWQGSAYGYTF
TGTGCCTGGCAGGGTTCGGCCTATGGCTACACCTTC
>few|NA|TRBJ2-7|TRBV7-2
CASSLYFPEQYF
TGTGCCAGCAGCTTATATTTCCCCGAGCAGTACTTC
>NA|TRBD1|TRBJ2-3|TRBV2
CASSQRTGGITDTQYF
TGTGCCAGCAGTCAGCGTACAGGGGGCATCACAGATACGCAGTATTTT
>NA|NA|TRBJ2-5|TRBV10-3
CAISEAILEETQYF
TGTGCCATCAGTGAGGCAATTCTCGAGGAGACCCAGTACTTC
>NA|NA|TRBJ2-1|TRBV4-3
CASSQDRAGYNEQFF
TGCGCCAGCAGCCAAGATCGGGCAGGATACAATGAGCAGTTCTTC
>NA|TRBD2|TRBJ2-7|TRBV2
CASLAGTSGSGLYEQYF
TGTGCCAGTCTCGCCGGGACTAGCGGGAGCGGGCTCTACGAGCAGTACTTC
>once|TRBD1|TRBJ2-7|TRBV4-1
CASSYRQGVSYEQYF
TGCGCCAGCAGCTACCGACAGGGAGTATCCTACGAGCAGTACTTC
>NA|NA|TRBJ2-1|TRBV4-1
CASSQEGNEQFF
TGCGCCAGCAGCCAAGAGGGCAATGAGCAGTTCTTC
>NA|NA|TRBJ2-1|TRBV4-3
CASSPTPRDEQFF
TGCGCCAGCAGCCCAACCCCGCGCGATGAGCAGTTCTTC
>few|NA|TRBJ2-1|TRBV5-5
CASSDNTGPHNEQFF
TGTGCCAGCAGCGATAACACGGGACCTCACAATGAGCAGTTCTTC
>NA|NA|TRBJ2-7|TRBV2
CASSGSGLSYEQYF
TGTGCCAGCAGTGGGTCAGGGTTGAGCTACGAGCAGTACTTC
>once|NA|TRBJ2-7|TRBV6-5
CASSYSQGGYEQYF
TGTGCCAGCAGTTACTCCCAGGGAGGCTACGAGCAGTACTTC
>few|NA|TRBJ1-2|TRBV5-1
CATNRGYTF
TGCGCCACCAATAGAGGCTACACCTTC
>NA|NA|TRBJ2-1|TRBV4-1
CASSQMDSLPQFF
TGCGCCAGCAGCCAAATGGATAGTTTGCCGCAGTTCTTC
>NA|NA|TRBJ2-3|TRBV28
CASSVYLRVDTQYF
TGTGCCAGCAGCGTATACCTCCGCGTGGATACGCAGTATTTT
>NA|NA|TRBJ1-2|TRBV29-1
CSVEGDGAIYGYTF
TGCAGCGTTGAAGGAGATGGAGCGATCTATGGCTACACCTTC
>few|NA|TRBJ2-3|TRBV6-6
CASSIRDFSTDTQYF
TGTGCCAGCAGCATACGGGACTTCTCCACAGATACGCAGTATTTT
>once|NA|TRBJ1-6|TRBV18
CASSRPGMDSPLHF
TGTGCCAGCTCTAGGCCGGGGATGGATTCACCCCTCCACTTT
>NA|NA|TRBJ1-5|TRBV18
CASSPGWGSWGNQPQHF
TGTGCCAGCTCACCAGGGTGGGGTTCGTGGGGCAATCAGCCCCAGCATTTT
>few|NA|TRBJ2-1|TRBV7-3
CASSLTDYNEQFF
TGTGCCAGCAGCTTAACAGATTACAATGAGCAGTTCTTC